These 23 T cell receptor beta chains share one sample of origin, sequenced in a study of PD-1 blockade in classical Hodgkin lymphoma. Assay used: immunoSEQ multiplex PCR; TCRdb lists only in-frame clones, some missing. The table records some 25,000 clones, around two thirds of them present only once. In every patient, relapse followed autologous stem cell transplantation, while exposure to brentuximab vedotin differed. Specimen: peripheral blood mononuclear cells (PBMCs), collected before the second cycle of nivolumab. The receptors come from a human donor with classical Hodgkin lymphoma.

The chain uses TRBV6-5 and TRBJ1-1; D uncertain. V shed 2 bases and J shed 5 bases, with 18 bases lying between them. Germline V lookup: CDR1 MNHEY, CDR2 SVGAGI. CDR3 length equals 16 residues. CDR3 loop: CASSYGPGGAETEAFF. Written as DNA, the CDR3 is TGTGCCAGCAGTTACGGACCCGGAGGCGCGGAGACTGAAGCTTTCTTT.

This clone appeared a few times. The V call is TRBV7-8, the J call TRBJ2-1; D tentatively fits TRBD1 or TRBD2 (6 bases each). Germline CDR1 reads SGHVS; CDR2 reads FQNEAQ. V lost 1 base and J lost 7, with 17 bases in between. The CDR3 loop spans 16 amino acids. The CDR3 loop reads CASSLGPGAFGNEQFF. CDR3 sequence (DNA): TGTGCCAGCAGCTTAGGCCCGGGGGCTTTTGGGAATGAGCAGTTCTTC.

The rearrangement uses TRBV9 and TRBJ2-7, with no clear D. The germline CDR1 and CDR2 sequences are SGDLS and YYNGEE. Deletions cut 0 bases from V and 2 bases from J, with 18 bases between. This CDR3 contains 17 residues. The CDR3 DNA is TGTGCCAGCAGCGTAGATGTTACGGGTCCGATGGCCTACGAGCAGTACTTC. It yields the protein CASSVDVTGPMAYEQYF. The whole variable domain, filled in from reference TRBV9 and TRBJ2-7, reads DSGVTQTPKHLITATGQRVTLRCSPRSGDLSVYWYQQSLDQGLQFLIQYYNGEERAKGNILERFSAQQFPDLHSELNLSSLELGDSALYFCASSVDVTGPMAYEQYFGPGTRLTVT.

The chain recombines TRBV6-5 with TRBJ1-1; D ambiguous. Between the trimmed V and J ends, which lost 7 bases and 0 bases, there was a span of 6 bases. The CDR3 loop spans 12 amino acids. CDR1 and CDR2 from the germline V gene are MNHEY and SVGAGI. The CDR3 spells CASNDMNTEAFF. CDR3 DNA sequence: TGTGCCAGCAACGACATGAACACTGAAGCTTTCTTT.

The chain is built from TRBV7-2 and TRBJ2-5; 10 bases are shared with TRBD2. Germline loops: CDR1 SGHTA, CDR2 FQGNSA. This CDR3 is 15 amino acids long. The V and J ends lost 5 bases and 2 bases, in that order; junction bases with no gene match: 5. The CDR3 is CASSRWTSGQETQYF. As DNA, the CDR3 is TGTGCCAGCAGCCGGTGGACTAGCGGTCAAGAGACCCAGTACTTC.

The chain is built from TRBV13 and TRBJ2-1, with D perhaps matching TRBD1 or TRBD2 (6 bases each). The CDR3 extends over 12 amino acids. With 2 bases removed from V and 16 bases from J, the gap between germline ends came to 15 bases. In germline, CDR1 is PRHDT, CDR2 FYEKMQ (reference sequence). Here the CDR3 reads CASSLLGGGLFF. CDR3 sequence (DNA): TGTGCCAGCAGCTTACTGGGTGGGGGGCTCTTCTTC. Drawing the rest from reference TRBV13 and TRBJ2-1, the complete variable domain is AAGVIQSPRHLIKEKRETATLKCYPIPRHDTVYWYQQGPGQDPQFLISFYEKMQSDKGSIPDRFSAQQFSDYHSELNMSSLELGDSALYFCASSLLGGGLFFGPGTRLTVL.

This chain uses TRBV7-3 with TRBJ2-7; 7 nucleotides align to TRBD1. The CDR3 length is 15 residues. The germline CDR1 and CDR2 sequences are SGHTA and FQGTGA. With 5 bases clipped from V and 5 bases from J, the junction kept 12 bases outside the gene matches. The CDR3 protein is CASSEGQTIYDEQYF. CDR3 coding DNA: TGTGCCAGCAGCGAGGGACAGACAATTTACGACGAGCAGTACTTC.

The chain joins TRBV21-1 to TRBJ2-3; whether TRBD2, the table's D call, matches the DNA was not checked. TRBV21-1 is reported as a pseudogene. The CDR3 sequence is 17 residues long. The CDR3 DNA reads TGTGCCAGCAGCAAAGATCGAGGCGGGAGGGCCTCAGATACGCAGTATTTT. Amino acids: CASSKDRGGRASDTQYF.

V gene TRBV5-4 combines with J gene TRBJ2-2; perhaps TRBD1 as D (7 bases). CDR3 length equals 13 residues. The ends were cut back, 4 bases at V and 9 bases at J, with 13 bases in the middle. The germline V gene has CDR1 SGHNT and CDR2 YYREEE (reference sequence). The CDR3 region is CASSPRGDRELFF. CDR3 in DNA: TGTGCCAGCAGCCCCAGGGGGGACCGGGAGCTGTTTTTT.

CDR3 loop: CASSGPGQITGELFF. CDR3 bases: TGTGCCAGCAGTGGACCGGGACAGATCACCGGGGAGCTGTTTTTT. The chain has TRBV2 and TRBJ2-2, with 7 bases lining up with TRBD1. CDR1 is SNHLY and CDR2 is FYNNEI in the germline V gene. The CDR3 spans 15 residues. Losses at the gene ends were 4 bases for V and 4 bases for J; bases not matched to a gene: 6. The full variable domain, with the rest looked up from reference TRBV2 and TRBJ2-2, is EPEVTQTPSHQVTQMGQEVILRCVPISNHLYFYWYRQILGQKVEFLVSFYNNEISEKSEIFDDQFSVERPDGSNFTLKIRSTKLEDSAMYFCASSGPGQITGELFFGEGSRLTVL.

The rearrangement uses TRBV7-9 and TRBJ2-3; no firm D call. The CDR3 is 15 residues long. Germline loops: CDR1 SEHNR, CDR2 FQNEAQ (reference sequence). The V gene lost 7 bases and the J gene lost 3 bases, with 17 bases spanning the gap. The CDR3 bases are TGTGCCAGCAAAGAGCGCGAAACTGGGACAGATACGCAGTATTTT. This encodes CASKERETGTDTQYF. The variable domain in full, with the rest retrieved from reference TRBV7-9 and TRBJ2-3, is DTGVSQNPRHKITKRGQNVTFRCDPISEHNRLYWYRQTLGQGPEFLTYFQNEAQLEKSRLLSDRFSAERPKGSFSTLEIQRTEQGDSAMYLCASKERETGTDTQYFGPGTRLTVL.

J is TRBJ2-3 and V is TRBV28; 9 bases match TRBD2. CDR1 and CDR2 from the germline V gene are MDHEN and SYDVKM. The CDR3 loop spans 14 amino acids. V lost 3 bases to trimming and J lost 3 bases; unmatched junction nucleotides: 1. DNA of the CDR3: TGTGCCAGCAGTTTTCTAGCGGGAACAGATACGCAGTATTTT. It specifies CASSFLAGTDTQYF.

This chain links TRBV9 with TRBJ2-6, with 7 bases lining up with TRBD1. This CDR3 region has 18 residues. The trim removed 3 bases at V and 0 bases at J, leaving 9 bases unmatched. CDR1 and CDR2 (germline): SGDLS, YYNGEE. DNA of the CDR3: TGTGCCAGCAGCGACCCGACAGGGTGGGGCTCTGGGGCCAACGTCCTGACTTTC. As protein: CASSDPTGWGSGANVLTF.

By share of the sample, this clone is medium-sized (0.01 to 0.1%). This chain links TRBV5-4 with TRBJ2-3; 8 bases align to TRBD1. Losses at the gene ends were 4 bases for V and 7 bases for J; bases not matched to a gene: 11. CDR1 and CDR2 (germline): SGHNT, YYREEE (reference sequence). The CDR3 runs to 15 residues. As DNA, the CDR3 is TGTGCCAGCAGCCTGGGACAGGCCTCGGGAAATACGCAGTATTTT. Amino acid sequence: CASSLGQASGNTQYF.

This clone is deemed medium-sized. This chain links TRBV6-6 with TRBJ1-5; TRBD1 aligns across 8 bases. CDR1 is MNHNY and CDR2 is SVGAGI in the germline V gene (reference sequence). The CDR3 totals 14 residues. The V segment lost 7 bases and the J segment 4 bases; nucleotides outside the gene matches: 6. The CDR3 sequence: CASNRQGANQPQHF. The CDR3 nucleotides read TGTGCCAGCAACCGCCAGGGGGCGAATCAGCCCCAGCATTTT.

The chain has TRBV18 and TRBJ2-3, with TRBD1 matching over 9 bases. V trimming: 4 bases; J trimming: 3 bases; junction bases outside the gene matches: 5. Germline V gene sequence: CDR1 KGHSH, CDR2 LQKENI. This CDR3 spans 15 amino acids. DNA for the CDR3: TGTGCCAGCTCACGAGGGACAGGGAATACAGATACGCAGTATTTT. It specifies CASSRGTGNTDTQYF.

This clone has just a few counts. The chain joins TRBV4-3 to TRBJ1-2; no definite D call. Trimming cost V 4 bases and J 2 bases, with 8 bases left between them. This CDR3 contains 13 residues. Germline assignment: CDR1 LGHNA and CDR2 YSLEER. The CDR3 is CASSPEVNYGYTF. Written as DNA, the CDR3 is TGCGCCAGCAGCCCGGAAGTCAACTATGGCTACACCTTC.

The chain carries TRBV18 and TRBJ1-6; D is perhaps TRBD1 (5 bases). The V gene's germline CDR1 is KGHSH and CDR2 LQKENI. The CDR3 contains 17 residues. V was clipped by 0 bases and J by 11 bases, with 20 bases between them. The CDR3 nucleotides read TGTGCCAGCTCACCACCGGGGTCCCGACAGACCCAGGCACCCCTCCACTTT. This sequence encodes CASSPPGSRQTQAPLHF.

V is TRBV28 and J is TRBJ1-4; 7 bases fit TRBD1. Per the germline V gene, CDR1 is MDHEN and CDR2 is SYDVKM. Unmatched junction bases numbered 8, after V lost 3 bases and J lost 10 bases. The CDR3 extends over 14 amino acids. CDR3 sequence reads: CASSFTGVAGKLFF. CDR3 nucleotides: TGTGCCAGCAGTTTTACAGGGGTGGCAGGAAAACTGTTTTTT.

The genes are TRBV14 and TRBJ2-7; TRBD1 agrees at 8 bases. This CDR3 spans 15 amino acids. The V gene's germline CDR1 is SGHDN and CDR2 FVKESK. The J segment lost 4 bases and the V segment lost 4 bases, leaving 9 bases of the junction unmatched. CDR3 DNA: TGTGCCAGCAGCCGGGTCCCAGACAGGGGATACGAGCAGTACTTC. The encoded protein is CASSRVPDRGYEQYF.

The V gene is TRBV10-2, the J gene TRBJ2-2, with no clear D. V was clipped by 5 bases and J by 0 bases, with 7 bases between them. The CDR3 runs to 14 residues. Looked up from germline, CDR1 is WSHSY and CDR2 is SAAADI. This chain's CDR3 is CASSRTANTGELFF. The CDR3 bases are TGCGCCAGCAGTCGGACGGCGAACACCGGGGAGCTGTTTTTT.

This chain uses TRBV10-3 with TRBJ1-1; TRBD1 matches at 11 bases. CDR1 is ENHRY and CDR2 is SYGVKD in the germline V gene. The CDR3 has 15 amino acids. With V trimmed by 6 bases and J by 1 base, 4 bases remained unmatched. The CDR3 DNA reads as TGTGCCATCAGCGCGGGACAGGGGGGGAACACTGAAGCTTTCTTT. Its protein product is CAISAGQGGNTEAFF.

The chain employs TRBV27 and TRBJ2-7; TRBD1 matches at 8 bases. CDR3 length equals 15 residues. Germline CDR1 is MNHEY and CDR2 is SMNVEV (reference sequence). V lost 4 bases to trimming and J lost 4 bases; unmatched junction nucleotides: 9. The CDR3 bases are TGTGCCAGCAGTTGGGGGACAGGCCTCGGGTACGAGCAGTACTTC. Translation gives CASSWGTGLGYEQYF.